The 5 T cell receptor beta chains below were found in one sample sequenced in a study of cytomegalovirus exposure and HLA in healthy donors. Repertoires were generated with immunoSEQ multiplex PCR, while TCRdb's copy carries only in-frame clones and drops some. The sample includes tens of thousands of clones, around nine tenths seen only once; the top ten take approximately 4.2%. The sequencing input was PBMCs. Source of these receptors: a woman aged 18-30 years in good health and CMV-seropositive.

The J gene is TRBJ1-3, the V gene TRBV4-2; TRBD1 is a possible D gene (5 bases). Germline CDR1 is LGHNA and CDR2 is YNFKEQ. V lost 0 bases and J lost 1, with 10 bases in between. The CDR3 has 16 residues. The CDR3 loop reads CASSQDVAGSGNTIYF. In DNA, the CDR3 is TGTGCCAGCAGCCAAGATGTGGCAGGGTCTGGAAACACCATATATTTT.

This chain connects TRBV30 to TRBJ2-6; 10 nucleotides align to TRBD1. Germline CDR1 GTSNPN, CDR2 SVGIG (reference sequence). The CDR3 runs 15 residues. The trim removed 2 bases at V and 5 bases at J, leaving 3 bases unmatched. CDR3 amino acids: CAWSRQGARANVLTF. The DNA of the CDR3 is TGTGCCTGGAGTCGACAGGGGGCGAGGGCCAACGTCCTGACTTTC.

This clone has just one count. This chain uses TRBV5-4 with TRBJ1-1; D possibly corresponds to TRBD1 (6 bases). V dropped 1 base and J dropped 1 base, with 8 bases sitting between them. Per the germline V gene, CDR1 is SGHNT and CDR2 is YYREEE (reference sequence). CDR3 length: 14 residues. The CDR3 region is CASSLQQGNTEAFF. The CDR3, as DNA: TGTGCCAGCAGCTTGCAACAGGGGAACACTGAAGCTTTCTTT.

This clone was recorded once. The chain couples TRBV6-6 to TRBJ2-3; D is possibly TRBD2 (6 bases). CDR1 and CDR2 from the germline V gene are MNHNY and SVGAGI (reference sequence). Trimming took 6 bases from V and 2 from J, leaving 15 bases between them. The CDR3 runs 15 residues. The CDR3 region has the DNA TGTGCCAGCAGCCTCTCTAGCGCATACACAGATACGCAGTATTTT. It specifies CASSLSSAYTDTQYF.

V usage is TRBV4-1 and J usage is TRBJ1-1; the D is unclear. Germline CDR1 is MGHRA and CDR2 is YSYEKL. There are 13 residues in the CDR3. V lost 1 base and J 7 bases, leaving 10 bases between the germline ends. Written as DNA, the CDR3 is TGCGCCAGCAGCCAAGGAACCGGGAGTGAAGCTTTCTTT. Encoded protein: CASSQGTGSEAFF.